Shown below are 27 T cell receptor beta chains from a single sample sequenced in a study of CD8 T cells in ankylosing spondylitis. TCRdb ran MiXCR on the 5' RACE reads and lists one entry per CDR3 protein. The sample contains more than 30,000 distinct CDR3 sequences, roughly 11% of which appear only once. Sequenced material: synovial fluid, either unsorted or a sorted T cell fraction (not recorded which). The origin of the receptors is a male donor with ankylosing spondylitis.

The chain is built from TRBV20-1 and TRBJ1-2, with TRBD1 matching over 7 bases. Trimming at V came to 4 bases and at J to 2 bases, leaving 7 bases not matched to a gene. The CDR3 consists of 14 residues. CDR1 is DFQATT, CDR2 SNEGSKA, per germline (reference sequence). The CDR3 here is CSATRQGRNYGYTF. CDR3 nucleotides: TGCAGTGCTACCCGACAGGGTCGGAACTATGGCTACACCTTC.

This clonotype was counted ten times or more. V gene TRBV20-1 combines with J gene TRBJ1-2; no reliable D call. Germline CDR1 is DFQATT and CDR2 is SNEGSKA (reference sequence). V lost 0 bases and J lost 1, with 15 bases in between. The CDR3 totals 16 residues. CDR3 bases: TGCAGTGCTAGAGATCGAAACAGAGGATTTAACTATGGCTACACCTTC. Translation: CSARDRNRGFNYGYTF.

The V call is TRBV11-2, the J call TRBJ2-7; 12 bases match TRBD2. J gave up 3 bases and V 2 bases, and 14 bases lay outside the gene matches. The CDR3 covers 19 residues. From germline, CDR1 is SGHAT and CDR2 FQNNGV. This CDR3 reads CASSLLSTGLAGSLYEQYF. The CDR3 DNA reads as TGTGCCAGCAGCTTATTGTCGACCGGACTAGCGGGAAGTCTCTACGAGCAGTACTTC.

The chain is built from TRBV3-1 and TRBJ2-5; tentatively, D is TRBD2 (6 bases). CDR1 and CDR2 from the germline V gene are LGHDT and YNNKEL (reference sequence). V lost 0 bases and J lost 5, with 19 bases in between. The CDR3 has 17 residues. This CDR3 reads CASSQDRFGRDWETQYF. The CDR3, as DNA: TGTGCCAGCAGCCAAGATCGATTCGGGCGGGATTGGGAGACCCAGTACTTC.

A few counts support this clonotype. J is TRBJ2-7 and V is TRBV7-6; D may be TRBD2 (5 bases). CDR1 and CDR2 (germline): SGHVS, FNYEAQ. The CDR3 is made up of 15 amino acids. V lost 5 bases and J 0 bases, leaving 14 bases between the germline ends. The CDR3 DNA reads TGTGCCAGCAGCCCCTTCCCTCGGGACTCCTACGAGCAGTACTTC. Residues: CASSPFPRDSYEQYF.

In its sample, this clonotype is medium-sized (0.01 to 0.1%). The J gene is TRBJ2-7, the V gene TRBV5-6; D assignment may be TRBD1 or TRBD2 (5 bases each). The V end was cut by 3 bases, the J end by 3 bases, with 13 bases between. Per germline, CDR1 SGHDT and CDR2 YYEEEE. This CDR3 contains 14 residues. For the CDR3, the DNA is TGTGCCAGCAGCTGGCCGGGACCTAACTACGAGCAGTACTTC. As protein: CASSWPGPNYEQYF.

V gene TRBV6-1 combines with J gene TRBJ2-1, with a weak D call TRBD2 (5 bases). Germline lookup yields CDR1 MNHNS and CDR2 SASEGT. The CDR3 has 17 residues. Trimming stripped 0 bases from V and 4 bases from J, with 16 bases between. The CDR3 bases are TGTGCCAGCAGTGAAGCGCTCGTCCTAGCTAATTACAATGAGCAGTTCTTC. This gives the protein CASSEALVLANYNEQFF.

The rearrangement uses TRBV27 and TRBJ2-1, with 11 positions matching TRBD2. V was pared by 2 bases and J by 9 bases, with 9 bases of the junction left unmatched. Germline assignment: CDR1 MNHEY and CDR2 SMNVEV (reference sequence). CDR3 size: 16 residues. CDR3 residues: CASSLLAGGTSFEQFF. The CDR3 DNA reads as TGTGCCAGCAGTTTACTAGCGGGAGGTACCTCTTTTGAGCAGTTCTTC.

The table lists this clonotype with many counts. The chain couples TRBV9 to TRBJ2-5; D uncertain. Germline lookup yields CDR1 SGDLS and CDR2 YYNGEE. This CDR3 contains 14 residues. Trimming removed 3 bases at V and 5 bases at J, with 14 bases between. CDR3 sequence reads: CASSAPWDEETQYF. The CDR3 DNA follows: TGTGCCAGCAGCGCCCCGTGGGATGAGGAGACCCAGTACTTC.

This clonotype was observed a handful of times. The chain carries TRBV7-9 and TRBJ1-4; maybe TRBD1 (6 bases). CDR3 length equals 15 residues. V was trimmed by 4 bases and J by 8 bases, leaving 17 bases between them. Germline CDR1 SEHNR, CDR2 FQNEAQ (reference sequence). CDR3 sequence: CASSSRGGSMEKLFF. The CDR3 coding sequence is TGTGCCAGCAGCTCCCGAGGGGGAAGTATGGAAAAACTGTTTTTT. The full variable domain, with the rest looked up from reference TRBV7-9 and TRBJ1-4, is DTGVSQNPRHKITKRGQNVTFRCDPISEHNRLYWYRQTLGQGPEFLTYFQNEAQLEKSRLLSDRFSAERPKGSFSTLEIQRTEQGDSAMYLCASSSRGGSMEKLFFGSGTQLSVL.

The chain uses TRBV27 and TRBJ2-5; D is perhaps TRBD2 (6 bases). Germline assignment: CDR1 MNHEY and CDR2 SMNVEV (reference sequence). This CDR3 has 11 amino acids. V dropped 7 bases and J dropped 9 bases, with 12 bases sitting between them. CDR3 bases: TGTGCCAGCAACTCGGGACTGGCCCAGTACTTC. Its translation is CASNSGLAQYF.

This clonotype was detected only a few times. The chain recombines TRBV7-2 with TRBJ2-2; D gene unclear. In germline, CDR1 is SGHTA, CDR2 FQGNSA. V shed 0 bases and J shed 9 bases, with 5 bases lying between them. The CDR3 is 12 residues long. The CDR3 DNA is TGTGCCAGCAGCTTAGCGGCCCGGGAGCTGTTTTTT. This codes for CASSLAARELFF.

V gene TRBV27 combines with J gene TRBJ2-6; D gene unclear. The CDR3 runs 13 residues. Germline assignment: CDR1 MNHEY and CDR2 SMNVEV (reference sequence). The V end lost 6 bases, the J end lost 1 base, and 4 bases lay between the germline ends. The chain's CDR3 is CASSPSGANVLTF. In DNA form, the CDR3 reads TGTGCCAGCAGCCCTTCTGGGGCCAACGTCCTGACTTTC. Complete variable domain (other parts from reference TRBV27 and TRBJ2-6): EAQVTQNPRYLITVTGKKLTVTCSQNMNHEYMSWYRQDPGLGLRQIYYSMNVEVTDKGDVPEGYKVSRKEKRNFPLILESPSPNQTSLYFCASSPSGANVLTFGAGSRLTVL.

This clonotype was detected only once. The chain has TRBV2 and TRBJ2-5; possibly TRBD1 for D (8 bases). Trimming removed 4 bases from V and 2 bases from J, with 17 bases in between. In germline, CDR1 is SNHLY, CDR2 FYNNEI. The CDR3 spans 16 residues. The chain's CDR3 is CASSGGQVGLQETQYF. The CDR3 region has the DNA TGTGCCAGCAGTGGGGGACAGGTGGGACTACAAGAGACCCAGTACTTC.

The J gene is TRBJ1-1, the V gene TRBV9; the D is unclear. Germline loops: CDR1 SGDLS, CDR2 YYNGEE. The CDR3 totals 13 residues. V lost 0 bases and J lost 4, with 7 bases in between. In DNA form, the CDR3 reads TGTGCCAGCAGCGTAGGCTCGGGCACTGAAGCTTTCTTT. Its translation is CASSVGSGTEAFF.

This clonotype was detected a few times. The J gene is TRBJ2-7, the V gene TRBV24-1, with 7 bases identical to TRBD1. The V segment lost 7 bases and the J segment 7 bases; nucleotides outside the gene matches: 6. Germline-derived CDR1 and CDR2 are KGHDR and SFDVKD. CDR3 length: 12 amino acids. The CDR3 spells CATSRQGREQYF. The CDR3 region has the DNA TGTGCCACCAGCCGACAGGGACGGGAGCAGTACTTC.

This clonotype was seen ten or more times. The genes are TRBV6-1 and TRBJ2-3; possible D gene TRBD2, 6 bases. This CDR3 region has 15 residues. Germline V CDR1 and CDR2: MNHNS, SASEGT. V gave up 6 bases and J gave up 11 bases, with 24 bases separating them. In nucleotides, the CDR3 is TGTGCCAGCAGACCGGAGAACCGGGAGATCGATGTGCAGTATTTT. Its translation is CASRPENREIDVQYF.

This clonotype was counted at least ten times. For the CDR3, the DNA is TGTGCCAGCAGCCAAGCGGGGCTCGGTAATGAAAAACTGTTTTTT. Translation gives CASSQAGLGNEKLFF. The V call is TRBV4-2, the J call TRBJ1-4; weak D call: TRBD1 (5 bases). Germline V gene sequence: CDR1 LGHNA, CDR2 YNFKEQ. The CDR3 length is 15 residues. Trimming removed 1 base at V and 4 bases at J, with 10 bases between.

The chain employs TRBV20-1 and TRBJ2-3, with D maybe TRBD1 (5 bases). Germline values: CDR1 DFQATT, CDR2 SNEGSKA (reference sequence). This CDR3 has 13 residues. The V and J ends lost 6 bases and 3 bases respectively, with 13 bases between them. The CDR3 DNA sequence: TGCAGTGCAGAGACAGAACAAACAGATACGCAGTATTTT. Its translation: CSAETEQTDTQYF.

At least ten counts were recorded for this clonotype. The J gene is TRBJ1-3, the V gene TRBV7-6; the D is unclear. Trimming left V 3 bases short and J 0 bases short, with 9 bases between. Germline V lookup: CDR1 SGHVS, CDR2 FNYEAQ. The CDR3 extends over 15 amino acids. DNA of the CDR3: TGTGCCAGCAGCTTGACACGTCGCTCTGGAAACACCATATATTTT. Amino acids: CASSLTRRSGNTIYF. Variable domain in full (rest from reference TRBV7-6 and TRBJ1-3): GAGVSQSPRYKVTKRGQDVALRCDPISGHVSLYWYRQALGQGPEFLTYFNYEAQQDKSGLPNDRFSAERPEGSISTLTIQRTEQRDSAMYRCASSLTRRSGNTIYFGEGSWLTVV.

This clonotype was found a few times. The J gene is TRBJ2-1, the V gene TRBV23-1, with TRBD1 matching 7 bases. TRBV23-1 is an ORF; its function is uncertain. This CDR3 contains 16 residues. With V trimmed by 3 bases and J by 8 bases, 13 bases remained unmatched. The DNA for the CDR3 is TGCGCCAGCAGTCACCCCAGGGGGTATTTGGTCCATGAGCAGTTCTTC. It yields the protein CASSHPRGYLVHEQFF.

This clonotype has just a few counts. The chain joins TRBV19 to TRBJ1-2; D not resolved. Trimming stripped 10 bases from V and 4 bases from J, with 16 bases between. The germline V gene has CDR1 LNHDA and CDR2 SQIVND (reference sequence). The CDR3 loop spans 13 amino acids. CDR3 protein: CATSPKPSYGYTF. In nucleotides, the CDR3 is TGTGCCACCAGCCCTAAACCGAGCTATGGCTACACCTTC.

The DNA of the CDR3 is TGTGCCAGCAGCTTTGGACAGCGGAGCCAGTACTTC. This gives the protein CASSFGQRSQYF. The chain joins TRBV7-6 to TRBJ2-5, with a tentative D call TRBD1 (6 bases). The germline V gene encodes CDR1 SGHVS and CDR2 FNYEAQ. This CDR3 is built from 12 residues. Between the trimmed V and J ends, which lost 3 bases and 10 bases, there was a span of 12 bases.

This clonotype showed up many times. The J gene is TRBJ1-4, the V gene TRBV12-3 or TRBV12-4; possible D gene TRBD1, 6 bases. The ends were cut back, 3 bases at V and 8 bases at J, with 19 bases in the middle. This CDR3 comprises 16 residues. This CDR3 is CASSFLFDRRIEKLFF. CDR3 DNA: TGTGCCAGCAGTTTTCTTTTCGACAGGAGGATCGAAAAACTGTTTTTT.

The chain uses TRBV7-2 and TRBJ2-1, with a possible D match to TRBD2 (6 bases). The V gene's germline CDR1 is SGHTA and CDR2 FQGNSA. There are 15 residues in the CDR3. V was cut by 3 bases and J by 7 bases, with 16 bases left in between. The CDR3 coding sequence is TGTGCCAGCAGCTTCCAGCGGGTGAGTCGGAATGAGCAGTTCTTC. This encodes CASSFQRVSRNEQFF.

This clonotype was counted between two and nine times. The chain couples TRBV7-3 to TRBJ2-1, with a possible D match to TRBD2 (5 bases). The CDR3 has 15 amino acids. The V gene's germline CDR1 is SGHTA and CDR2 FQGTGA. V was shortened by 5 bases and J by 2 bases, with 13 bases between the two germline ends. The CDR3 DNA follows: TGTGCCAGCAGCCCAAGCGGAGGCCCCTACAATGAGCAGTTCTTC. Protein: CASSPSGGPYNEQFF. The variable domain in full, completed from reference TRBV7-3 and TRBJ2-1, reads GAGVSQTPSNKVTEKGKYVELRCDPISGHTALYWYRQSLGQGPEFLIYFQGTGAADDSGLPNDRFFAVRPEGSVSTLKIQRTERGDSAVYLCASSPSGGPYNEQFFGPGTRLTVL.

The V gene is TRBV29-1, the J gene TRBJ2-7, with TRBD2 identical over 8 bases. The germline gives CDR1 SQVTM, CDR2 ANQGSEA. Trimming cost V 4 bases and J 4 bases; bases outside gene matches: 18. This CDR3 spans 17 amino acids. CDR3 DNA sequence: TGCAGCGTTGTCCCGGGACATGGGAGCGGGAGCCCGTACGAGCAGTACTTC. This encodes CSVVPGHGSGSPYEQYF.